This TCR beta chain was observed in a study of T cell responses to AZD1222 COVID-19 vaccine. This table comes from immunoSEQ multiplex PCR, and its TCRdb copy is limited to in-frame clones, with some not included. The sample includes around 170,000 clones, roughly 93% of them seen just once. This clone was recorded only once. The germline V gene has CDR1 SGHTA and CDR2 FQGNSA. The length of the CDR3 is 15 residues. The junction had 3 bases not matched to a gene; V was cut back by 6 bases and J by 0 bases. The starting material was peripheral blood, obtained on day 0 of AZD1222 vaccination. The sequence derives from an adult in good health. This chain joins TRBV7-2 and TRBJ2-7; TRBD2 agrees at 12 bases. CDR3 amino acids: CASSGLAGSSYEQYF. The CDR3 region has the DNA TGTGCCAGCAGTGGACTAGCGGGGAGCTCCTACGAGCAGTACTTC.